The present T cell receptor (beta chain) was sequenced within a study of cytomegalovirus exposure and HLA in healthy donors. In germline, CDR1 is SSHAT, CDR2 FNYEAQ (reference sequence). The CDR3 loop spans 14 amino acids. Primers: 60 Vbeta forward and 13 Jbeta reverse. Clones were sequenced by immunoSEQ multiplex PCR, and TCRdb holds only the in-frame ones, with some missing. The sample shows 170,000 or so clones, approximately 84% of them seen only once. In the case of this clone: A read error may produce the germline difference seen at one junction end.

The receptor was derived from a boy aged 2 to 9 in good health and CMV-seronegative. The rearrangement links TRBV7-7 to TRBJ2-3, with 7 bases fitting TRBD2. Sequencing was done on a sample of PBMCs. The CDR3 nucleotides are TGTGCTAGCAGCTTGGGAGGGGACTCCCAGACGCAGTATTTT. Protein product: CASSLGGDSQTQYF.